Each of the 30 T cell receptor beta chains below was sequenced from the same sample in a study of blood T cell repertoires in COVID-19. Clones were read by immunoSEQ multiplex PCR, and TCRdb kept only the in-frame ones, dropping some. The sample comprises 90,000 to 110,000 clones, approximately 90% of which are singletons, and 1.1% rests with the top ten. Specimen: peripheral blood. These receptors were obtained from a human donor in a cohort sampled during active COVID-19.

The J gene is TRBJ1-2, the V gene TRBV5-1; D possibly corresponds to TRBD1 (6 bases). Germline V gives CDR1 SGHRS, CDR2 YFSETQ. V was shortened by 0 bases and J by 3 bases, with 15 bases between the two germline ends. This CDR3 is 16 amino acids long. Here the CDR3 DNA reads TGCGCCAGCAGCTTGGCATCCGCCAGGGGTCACTATGGCTACACCTTC. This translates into CASSLASARGHYGYTF.

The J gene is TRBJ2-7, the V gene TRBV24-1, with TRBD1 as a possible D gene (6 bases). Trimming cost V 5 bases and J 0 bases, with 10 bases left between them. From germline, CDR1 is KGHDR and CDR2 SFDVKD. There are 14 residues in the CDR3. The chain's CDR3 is CATSGTGSSYEQYF. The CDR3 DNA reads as TGTGCCACCAGTGGCACAGGGTCCTCCTACGAGCAGTACTTC.

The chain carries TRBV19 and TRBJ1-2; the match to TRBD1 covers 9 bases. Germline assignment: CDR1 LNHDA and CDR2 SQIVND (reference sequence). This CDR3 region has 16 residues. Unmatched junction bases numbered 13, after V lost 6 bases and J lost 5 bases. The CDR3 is CASSPQNRGRWYGYTF. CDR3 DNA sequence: TGTGCCAGTAGCCCTCAAAACAGGGGGCGTTGGTATGGCTACACCTTC.

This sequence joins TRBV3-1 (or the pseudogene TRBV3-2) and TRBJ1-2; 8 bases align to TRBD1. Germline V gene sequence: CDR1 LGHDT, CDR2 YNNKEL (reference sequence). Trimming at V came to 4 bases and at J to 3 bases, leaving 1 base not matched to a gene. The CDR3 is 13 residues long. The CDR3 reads CASSLQGDYGYTF. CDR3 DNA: TGTGCCAGCAGCCTACAGGGGGACTATGGCTACACCTTC.

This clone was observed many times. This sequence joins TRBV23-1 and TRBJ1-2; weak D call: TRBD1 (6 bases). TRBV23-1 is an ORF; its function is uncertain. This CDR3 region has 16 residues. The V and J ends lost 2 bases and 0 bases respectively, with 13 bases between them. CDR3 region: CASSQPRTAANYGYTF. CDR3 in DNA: TGCGCCAGCAGTCAACCCCGGACAGCCGCTAACTATGGCTACACCTTC.

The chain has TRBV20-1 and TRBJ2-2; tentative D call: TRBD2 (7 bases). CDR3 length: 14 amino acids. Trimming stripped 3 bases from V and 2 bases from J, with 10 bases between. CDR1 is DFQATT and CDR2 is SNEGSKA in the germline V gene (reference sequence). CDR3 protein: CSASTGGNTGELFF. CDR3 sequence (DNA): TGCAGTGCTAGTACGGGGGGCAACACCGGGGAGCTGTTTTTT.

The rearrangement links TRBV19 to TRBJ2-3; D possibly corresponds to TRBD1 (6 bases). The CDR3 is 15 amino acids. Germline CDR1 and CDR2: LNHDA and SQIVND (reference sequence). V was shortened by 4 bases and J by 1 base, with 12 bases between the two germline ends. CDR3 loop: CASSTQGRRTDTQYF. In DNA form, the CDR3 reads TGTGCCAGTAGTACACAGGGTCGACGCACAGATACGCAGTATTTT.

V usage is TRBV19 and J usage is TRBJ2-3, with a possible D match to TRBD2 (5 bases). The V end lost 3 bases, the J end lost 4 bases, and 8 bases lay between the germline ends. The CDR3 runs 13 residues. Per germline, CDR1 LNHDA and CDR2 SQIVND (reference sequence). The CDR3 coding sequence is TGTGCCAGTAGTATTCTTAGCGCAGATACGCAGTATTTT. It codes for CASSILSADTQYF.

The CDR3, as DNA: TGTGCCACCAGCAGACTTAAGGAGGGCAATCAGCCCCAGCATTTT. Its protein product is CATSRLKEGNQPQHF. V and J are TRBV15 and TRBJ1-5; D is unclear. There are 15 residues in the CDR3. V shed 2 bases and J shed 2 bases, with 10 bases lying between them. Germline loops: CDR1 LNHNV, CDR2 YYDKDF (reference sequence).

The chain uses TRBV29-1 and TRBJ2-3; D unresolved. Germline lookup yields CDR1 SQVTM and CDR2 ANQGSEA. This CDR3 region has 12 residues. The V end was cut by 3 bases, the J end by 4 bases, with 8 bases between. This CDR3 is CSVDRQSDTQYF. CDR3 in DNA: TGCAGCGTTGATCGACAATCAGATACGCAGTATTTT.

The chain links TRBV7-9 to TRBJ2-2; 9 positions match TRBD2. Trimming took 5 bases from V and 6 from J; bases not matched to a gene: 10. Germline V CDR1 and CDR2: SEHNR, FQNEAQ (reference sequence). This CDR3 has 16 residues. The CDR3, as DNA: TGTGCCAGCAGCCACCGGGCGGGGGGGCAGCCCGGGGAGCTGTTTTTT. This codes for CASSHRAGGQPGELFF.

DNA of the CDR3: TGTGCCAGCAGCTGGGACAGGGAGCCCTACTCTGGGGCCAACGTCCTGACTTTC. Amino acid sequence: CASSWDREPYSGANVLTF. This chain joins TRBV5-6 and TRBJ2-6, with 9 bases lining up with TRBD1. Germline-derived CDR1 and CDR2 are SGHDT and YYEEEE. The CDR3 has 18 amino acids. The V segment lost 3 bases and the J segment 0 bases; nucleotides outside the gene matches: 7.

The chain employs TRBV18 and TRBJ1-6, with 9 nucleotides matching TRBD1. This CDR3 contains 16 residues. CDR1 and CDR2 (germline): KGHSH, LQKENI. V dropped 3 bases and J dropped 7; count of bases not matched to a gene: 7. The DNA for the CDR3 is TGTGCCAGCTCACCCGCGACAGGGGGAAACAATTCACCCCTCCACTTT. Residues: CASSPATGGNNSPLHF.

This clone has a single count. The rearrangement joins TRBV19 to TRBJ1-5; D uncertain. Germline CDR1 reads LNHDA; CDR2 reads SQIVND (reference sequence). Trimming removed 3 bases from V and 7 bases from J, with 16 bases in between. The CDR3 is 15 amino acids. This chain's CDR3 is CASSMERGTRQPQHF. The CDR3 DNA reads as TGTGCCAGTAGTATGGAGAGAGGCACCCGGCAGCCCCAGCATTTT. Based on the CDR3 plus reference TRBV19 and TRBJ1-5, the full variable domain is DGGITQSPKYLFRKEGQNVTLSCEQNLNHDAMYWYRQDPGQGLRLIYYSQIVNDFQKGDIAEGYSVSREKKESFPLTVTSAQKNPTAFYLCASSMERGTRQPQHFGDGTRLSIL.

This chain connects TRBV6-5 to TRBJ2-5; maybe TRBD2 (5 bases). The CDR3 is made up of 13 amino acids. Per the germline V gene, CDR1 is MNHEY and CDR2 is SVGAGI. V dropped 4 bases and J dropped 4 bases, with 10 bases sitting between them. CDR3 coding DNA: TGTGCCAGCAGTTCCCCTCGGGGAGAGACCCAGTACTTC. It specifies CASSSPRGETQYF.

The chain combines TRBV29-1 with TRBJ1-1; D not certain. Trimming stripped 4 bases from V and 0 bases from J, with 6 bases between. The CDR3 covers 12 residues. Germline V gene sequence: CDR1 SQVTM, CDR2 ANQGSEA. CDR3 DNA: TGCAGCGTTGCCCTATTGAACACTGAAGCTTTCTTT. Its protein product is CSVALLNTEAFF.

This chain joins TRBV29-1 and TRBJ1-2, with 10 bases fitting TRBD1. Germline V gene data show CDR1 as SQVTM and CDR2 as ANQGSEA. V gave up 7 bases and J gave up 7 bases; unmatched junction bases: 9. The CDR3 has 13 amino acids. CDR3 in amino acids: CSGGTGARGGYTF. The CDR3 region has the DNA TGCAGCGGTGGGACAGGGGCCAGGGGTGGCTACACCTTC. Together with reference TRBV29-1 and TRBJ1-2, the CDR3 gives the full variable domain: SAVISQKPSRDICQRGTSLTIQCQVDSQVTMMFWYRQQPGQSLTLIATANQGSEATYESGFVIDKFPISRPNLTFSTLTVSNMSPEDSSIYLCSGGTGARGGYTFGSGTRLTVV.

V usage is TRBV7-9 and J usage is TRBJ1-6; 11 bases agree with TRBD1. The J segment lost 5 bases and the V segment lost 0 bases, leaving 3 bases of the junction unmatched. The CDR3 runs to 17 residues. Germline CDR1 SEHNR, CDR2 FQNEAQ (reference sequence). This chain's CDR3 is CASSLAGTGGHNSPLHF. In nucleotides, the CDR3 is TGTGCCAGCAGCTTAGCCGGGACAGGGGGACATAATTCACCCCTCCACTTT. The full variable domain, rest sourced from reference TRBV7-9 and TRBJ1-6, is DTGVSQNPRHKITKRGQNVTFRCDPISEHNRLYWYRQTLGQGPEFLTYFQNEAQLEKSRLLSDRFSAERPKGSFSTLEIQRTEQGDSAMYLCASSLAGTGGHNSPLHFGNGTRLTVT.

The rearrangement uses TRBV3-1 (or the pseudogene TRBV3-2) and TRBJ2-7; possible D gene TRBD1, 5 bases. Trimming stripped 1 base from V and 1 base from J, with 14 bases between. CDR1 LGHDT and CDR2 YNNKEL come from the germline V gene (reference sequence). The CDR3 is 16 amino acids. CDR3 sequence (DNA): TGTGCCAGCAGCCAAGTCGATACAGGCGCATCCTACGAGCAGTACTTC. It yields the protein CASSQVDTGASYEQYF.

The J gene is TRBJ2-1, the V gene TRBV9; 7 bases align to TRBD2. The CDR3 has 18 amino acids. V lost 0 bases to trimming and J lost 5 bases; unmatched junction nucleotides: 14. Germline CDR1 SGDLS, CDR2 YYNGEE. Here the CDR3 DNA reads TGTGCCAGCAGCGTAGGGGGCCGGGCTAGCGGTGTCCACAATGAGCAGTTCTTC. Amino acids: CASSVGGRASGVHNEQFF.

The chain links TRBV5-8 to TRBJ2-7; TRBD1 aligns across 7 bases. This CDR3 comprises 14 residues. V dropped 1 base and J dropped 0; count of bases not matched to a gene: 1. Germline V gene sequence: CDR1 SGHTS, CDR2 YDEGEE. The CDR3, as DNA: TGTGCCAGCAGCTTGACAGGGGTCTCCTACGAGCAGTACTTC. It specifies CASSLTGVSYEQYF.

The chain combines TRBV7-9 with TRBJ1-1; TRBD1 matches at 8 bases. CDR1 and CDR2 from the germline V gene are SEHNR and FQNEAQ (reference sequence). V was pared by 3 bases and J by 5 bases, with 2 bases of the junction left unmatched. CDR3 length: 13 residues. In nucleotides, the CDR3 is TGTGCCAGCAGCTTCAGGGGGCCAACTGAAGCTTTCTTT. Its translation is CASSFRGPTEAFF.

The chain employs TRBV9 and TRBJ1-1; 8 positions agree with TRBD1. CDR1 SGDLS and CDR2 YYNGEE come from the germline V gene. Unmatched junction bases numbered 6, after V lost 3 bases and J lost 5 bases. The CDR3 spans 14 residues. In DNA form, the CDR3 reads TGTGCCAGCAGCGCCCAAACAGGGGGGACTGAAGCTTTCTTT. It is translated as CASSAQTGGTEAFF.

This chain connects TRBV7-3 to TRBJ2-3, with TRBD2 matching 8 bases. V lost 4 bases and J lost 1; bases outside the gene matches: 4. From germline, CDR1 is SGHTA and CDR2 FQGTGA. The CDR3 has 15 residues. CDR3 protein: CASSSAGAGTDTQYF. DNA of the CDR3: TGTGCCAGCAGCTCAGCGGGAGCCGGCACAGATACGCAGTATTTT.

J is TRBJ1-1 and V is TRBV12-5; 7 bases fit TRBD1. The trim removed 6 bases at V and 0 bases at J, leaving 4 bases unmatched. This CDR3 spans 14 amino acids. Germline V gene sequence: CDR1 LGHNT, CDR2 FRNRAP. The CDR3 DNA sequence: TGTGCTAGTGGCCTCGACAGGGTGAACACTGAAGCTTTCTTT. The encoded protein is CASGLDRVNTEAFF.

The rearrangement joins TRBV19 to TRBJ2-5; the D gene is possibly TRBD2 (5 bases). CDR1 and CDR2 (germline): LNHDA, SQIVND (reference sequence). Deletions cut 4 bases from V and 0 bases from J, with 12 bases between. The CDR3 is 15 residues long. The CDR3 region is CASSTGGTNQETQYF. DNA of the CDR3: TGTGCCAGTAGTACTGGAGGAACGAACCAAGAGACCCAGTACTTC.

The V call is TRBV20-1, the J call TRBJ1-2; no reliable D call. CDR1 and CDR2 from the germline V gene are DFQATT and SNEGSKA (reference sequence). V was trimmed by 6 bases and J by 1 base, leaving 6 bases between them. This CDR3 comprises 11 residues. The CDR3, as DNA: TGCAGTGCGGGAGATAACTATGGCTACACCTTC. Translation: CSAGDNYGYTF.

CDR3 region: CASSPRLAGGQETQYF. CDR3 nucleotides: TGTGCCAGCAGCCCGAGACTAGCGGGAGGGCAAGAGACCCAGTACTTC. The J gene is TRBJ2-5, the V gene TRBV7-2, with TRBD2 matching 14 bases. This CDR3 spans 16 amino acids. Germline V gives CDR1 SGHTA, CDR2 FQGNSA. V dropped 5 bases and J dropped 2; count of bases not matched to a gene: 4.

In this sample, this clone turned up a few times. The CDR3 spells CASSDKSPLHF. DNA of the CDR3: TGTGCCAGCAGTGACAAATCACCCCTCCACTTT. This rearrangement joins TRBV6-1 to TRBJ1-6, with no clear D. Germline CDR1 and CDR2: MNHNS and SASEGT. The CDR3 runs 11 residues. V dropped 3 bases and J dropped 10 bases, with 4 bases sitting between them.

CDR3 nucleotides: TGTGCCAGCAGTTACGTTGGGGGCACCGGGGAAGAGACCCAGTACTTC. Protein product: CASSYVGGTGEETQYF. This rearrangement joins TRBV6-5 to TRBJ2-5; possibly TRBD1 for D (6 bases). Germline loops: CDR1 MNHEY, CDR2 SVGAGI. This CDR3 is built from 16 residues. V was cut by 2 bases and J by 3 bases, with 16 bases left in between.